This T cell receptor beta chain came from a study of OX40 agonist ivuxolimab in advanced cancers. The CDR3 totals 15 residues. Germline V lookup: CDR1 SGHKS, CDR2 YYEKEE (reference sequence). V gave up 4 bases and J gave up 2 bases; unmatched junction bases: 7. The sample holds one count of this clone. Sequencing used immunoSEQ multiplex PCR; TCRdb keeps in-frame clones, though not all of them. Altogether about 19,000 clones are present, about three quarters being singletons, with the ten largest covering under 30%. The material was CD4+ or CD8+ T cells sorted from blood, obtained in a trial of the OX40 agonist ivuxolimab. The clonotype comes from an adult with an advanced solid tumor such as melanoma, head and neck, liver or kidney cancer. The chain combines TRBV5-5 with TRBJ2-7; 9 bases are shared with TRBD1. The DNA for the CDR3 is TGTGCCAGCAGCATGGGACAGGGTATGGCCTACGAGCAGTACTTC. Protein sequence: CASSMGQGMAYEQYF. Full variable domain (rest looked up from reference TRBV5-5 and TRBJ2-7): DAGVTQSPTHLIKTRGQQVTLRCSPISGHKSVSWYQQVLGQGPQFIFQYYEKEERGRGNFPDRFSARQFPNYSSELNVNALLLGDSALYLCASSMGQGMAYEQYFGPGTRLTVT.